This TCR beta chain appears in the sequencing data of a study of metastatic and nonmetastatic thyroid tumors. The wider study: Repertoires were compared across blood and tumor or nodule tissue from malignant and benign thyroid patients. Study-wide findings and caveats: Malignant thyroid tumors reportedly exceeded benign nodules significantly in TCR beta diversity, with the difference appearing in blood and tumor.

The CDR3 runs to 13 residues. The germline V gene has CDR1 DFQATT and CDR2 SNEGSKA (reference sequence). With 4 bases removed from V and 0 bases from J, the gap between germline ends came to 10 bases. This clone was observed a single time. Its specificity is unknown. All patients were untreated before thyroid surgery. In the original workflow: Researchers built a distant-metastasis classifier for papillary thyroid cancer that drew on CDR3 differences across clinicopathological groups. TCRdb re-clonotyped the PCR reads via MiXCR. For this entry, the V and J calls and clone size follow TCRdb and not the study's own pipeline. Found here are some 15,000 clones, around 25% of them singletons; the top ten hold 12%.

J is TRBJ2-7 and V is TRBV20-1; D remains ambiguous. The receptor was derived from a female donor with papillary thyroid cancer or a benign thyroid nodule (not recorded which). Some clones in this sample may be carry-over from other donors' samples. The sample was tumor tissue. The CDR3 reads CSATRLYSYEQYF. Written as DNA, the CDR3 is TGCAGTGCTACCCGACTGTACTCCTACGAGCAGTACTTC.